This T cell receptor (beta chain) was recovered during a study of cytomegalovirus exposure and HLA in healthy donors. Study-level background: There were around 100 million unique TCR beta sequences, drawn from some 180 million T cells, in an earlier analysis.

This clone was observed a handful of times. What it binds is unknown. The CDR3 runs to 16 residues. V shed 3 bases and J 8 bases; nucleotides not matched to a gene: 16. CDR1 is ENHRY, CDR2 SYGVKD, per germline. 60 Vbeta and 13 Jbeta primers were used in PCR. Clones were sequenced by immunoSEQ multiplex PCR, and TCRdb holds only the in-frame ones, with some missing. The sample records some 150,000 clones, 85% being singletons. Findings and limits, study-wide: Segments of the TCR beta V type were, in most cases, productive about 87% or about 30% of the time in an earlier analysis. Through in vitro validation, a few CMV-associated chains were shown to be specific for CMV antigens. Reportedly, TCR beta sequences accurately predicted HLA-A and HLA-B alleles in most subjects.

The TCR comes from a woman aged 18-35 years in good health and CMV-seronegative. Material: PBMCs. The chain combines TRBV10-3 with TRBJ2-7; 7 positions agree with TRBD2. The CDR3 is CAISDLSGGSLRKQYF. CDR3 bases: TGTGCCATCAGTGATTTGTCAGGCGGGAGTCTCCGGAAGCAGTACTTC.